Listed here are 25 T cell receptor beta chains from one sample, sequenced in a study of blood T cells in healthy people across ages. With a J-beta primer mix and a sample-barcoded 5' primer, a second PCR ran 7 to 11 cycles. TCRdb fed the 5' RACE reads into MiXCR, producing one record per CDR3 protein. This table has about 590,000 distinct CDR3 sequences, about 30% appearing once. Material: blood. Receptor source: a woman over 75 in good health.

This clonotype has at least ten counts. V and J are TRBV9 and TRBJ1-2, with unresolved D. Germline V gene lookup returns CDR1 SGDLS and CDR2 YYNGEE. V dropped 5 bases and J dropped 3 bases, with 5 bases sitting between them. CDR3 length: 11 residues. The DNA for the CDR3 is TGTGCCAGCAGGAGAGACTATGGCTACACCTTC. Amino acids: CASRRDYGYTF. The full variable domain, rest sourced from reference TRBV9 and TRBJ1-2, is DSGVTQTPKHLITATGQRVTLRCSPRSGDLSVYWYQQSLDQGLQFLIQYYNGEERAKGNILERFSAQQFPDLHSELNLSSLELGDSALYFCASRRDYGYTFGSGTRLTVV.

Ten or more counts support this clonotype. V is TRBV7-9 and J is TRBJ1-1, with 7 positions matching TRBD1. Germline trimming cut 4 bases from V and 0 bases from J; bases unmatched to any gene: 8. The CDR3 is 16 residues long. Germline assignment: CDR1 SEHNR and CDR2 FQNEAQ (reference sequence). The CDR3 loop is CASSSSKTGMNTEAFF. CDR3 sequence (DNA): TGTGCCAGCAGCTCCTCCAAGACAGGGATGAACACTGAAGCTTTCTTT.

The sample holds a few counts of this clonotype. This chain uses TRBV7-9 with TRBJ1-4; the match to TRBD1 covers 7 bases. Germline CDR1 reads SEHNR; CDR2 reads FQNEAQ (reference sequence). This CDR3 contains 16 residues. The V gene end was trimmed by 1 base and the J gene end by 7 bases; junction bases not matched to a gene: 9. Written as DNA, the CDR3 is TGTGCCAGCAGCTTAGGTGGAAGGACAGGCGGTGAAAAACTGTTTTTT. Protein sequence: CASSLGGRTGGEKLFF.

The chain joins TRBV28 to TRBJ2-5, with D hard to call. The CDR3 spans 16 residues. The germline CDR1 and CDR2 sequences are MDHEN and SYDVKM. The V and J ends lost 6 bases and 5 bases respectively, with 22 bases between them. The CDR3 coding sequence is TGTGCCAGCAGCCCAACCCAGCCGGCGGTGAGGGAGACCCAGTACTTC. Its protein product is CASSPTQPAVRETQYF.

This chain connects TRBV19 to TRBJ2-5; D is unclear. CDR3 length: 13 amino acids. The germline gives CDR1 LNHDA, CDR2 SQIVND (reference sequence). The ends were cut back, 7 bases at V and 5 bases at J, with 14 bases in the middle. This chain's CDR3 is CASNNGLAETQYF. CDR3 DNA: TGTGCCAGTAATAACGGTCTCGCCGAGACCCAGTACTTC.

This clonotype was detected a few times. The gene calls are TRBV6-1 and TRBJ2-2; D is possibly TRBD1 (6 bases). This CDR3 has 13 residues. Trimming cost V 4 bases and J 7 bases, with 10 bases left between them. Germline-derived CDR1 and CDR2 are MNHNS and SASEGT. The CDR3 here is CASSARGGGELFF. Written as DNA, the CDR3 is TGTGCCAGCAGTGCCAGGGGCGGCGGGGAGCTGTTTTTT.

This clonotype was detected only a few times. The chain joins TRBV5-1 to TRBJ2-1, with D perhaps given as TRBD1 or TRBD2 (5 bases each). This CDR3 has 14 amino acids. The germline V and J ends were trimmed by 3 bases and 5 bases, with 12 bases remaining between them. The germline CDR1 and CDR2 sequences are SGHRS and YFSETQ. The CDR3 coding sequence is TGCGCCAGCAGCTGGAGGACAAGCGACAATGAGCAGTTCTTC. Amino acids: CASSWRTSDNEQFF. The full variable domain, its missing parts supplied by reference TRBV5-1 and TRBJ2-1, is KAGVTQTPRYLIKTRGQQVTLSCSPISGHRSVSWYQQTPGQGLQFLFEYFSETQRNKGNFPGRFSGRQFSNSRSEMNVSTLELGDSALYLCASSWRTSDNEQFFGPGTRLTVL.

The table lists this clonotype with many counts. This rearrangement joins TRBV12-3 or TRBV12-4 to TRBJ1-2, with 9 bases identical to TRBD1. The CDR3 has 15 residues. With V trimmed by 5 bases and J by 5 bases, 9 bases remained unmatched. Here the CDR3 DNA reads TGTGCCAGCAGTCCCGGGACAGGGAGGATGTATGGCTACACCTTC. This translates into CASSPGTGRMYGYTF.

At least ten counts were recorded for this clonotype. The rearrangement links TRBV11-1 to TRBJ2-7; D is ambiguous. This CDR3 has 16 residues. CDR1 is SGHAT and CDR2 is FQDESV in the germline V gene (reference sequence). V was pared by 2 bases and J by 1 base, with 15 bases between. CDR3 coding DNA: TGTGCCAGCAGCTTACAATGGCGGCCTCCATCCTACGAGCAGTACTTC. It yields the protein CASSLQWRPPSYEQYF.

This clonotype came up a few times. V and J are TRBV7-9 and TRBJ2-1; the D is unclear. V lost 1 base to trimming and J lost 1 base, with 14 bases between them. The germline V gene encodes CDR1 SEHNR and CDR2 FQNEAQ (reference sequence). The CDR3 is 17 amino acids. The chain's CDR3 is CASSLGQGRRSYNEQFF. Written as DNA, the CDR3 is TGTGCCAGCAGCTTAGGTCAAGGCAGGCGTTCCTACAATGAGCAGTTCTTC.

This clonotype came up a few times. This clone may be a read error of a much larger clone one base away. This chain connects TRBV3-1 to TRBJ2-1, with D possibly matching TRBD2 (5 bases). Trimming removed 5 bases at V and 13 bases at J, with 18 bases between. Germline-derived CDR1 and CDR2 are LGHDT and YNNKEL (reference sequence). The CDR3 is 13 residues long. Here the CDR3 reads CASSFGVTETQFF. The CDR3 DNA sequence: TGTGCCAGCAGCTTCGGGGTAACGGAGACCCAGTTCTTC.

This clonotype was observed many times. The chain recombines TRBV5-1 with TRBJ2-1; tentative D call: TRBD1 (6 bases). V lost 0 bases, J lost 9 bases, and 10 bases lay in between. The CDR3 consists of 13 residues. Germline CDR1 and CDR2: SGHRS and YFSETQ. The CDR3 reads CASSLDRVGEQFF. CDR3 bases: TGCGCCAGCAGCTTGGACAGGGTGGGTGAGCAGTTCTTC.

This clonotype was observed many times. The V gene is TRBV18, the J gene TRBJ2-5, with a weak D call TRBD1 (6 bases). Per the germline V gene, CDR1 is KGHSH and CDR2 is LQKENI. Trimming took 7 bases from V and 4 from J, leaving 13 bases between them. CDR3 length equals 13 residues. Here the CDR3 reads CASCRGARETQYF. The CDR3 DNA reads TGTGCCAGCTGCAGGGGAGCCAGAGAGACCCAGTACTTC. Using reference TRBV18 and TRBJ2-5 for the parts outside the CDR3, the full variable domain is NAGVMQNPRHLVRRRGQEARLRCSPMKGHSHVYWYRQLPEEGLKFMVYLQKENIIDESGMPKERFSAEFPKEGPSILRIQQVVRGDSAAYFCASCRGARETQYFGPGTRLLVL.

This clonotype appeared many times. The J gene is TRBJ1-2, the V gene TRBV20-1; TRBD1 might be the D (5 bases). Germline V gives CDR1 DFQATT, CDR2 SNEGSKA (reference sequence). Between the trimmed V and J ends, which lost 4 bases and 13 bases, there was a span of 13 bases. The CDR3 is 10 amino acids. CDR3 protein: CSAIGTPSTF. For the CDR3, the DNA is TGCAGTGCTATCGGGACCCCTTCCACCTTC.

This clonotype was observed a few times. The V call is TRBV3-1, the J call TRBJ1-1, with 8 bases that match TRBD1. V dropped 3 bases and J dropped 5; count of bases not matched to a gene: 14. This CDR3 has 17 amino acids. Per the germline V gene, CDR1 is LGHDT and CDR2 is YNNKEL (reference sequence). CDR3 protein: CASSHYRQGRPETEAFF. CDR3 DNA sequence: TGTGCCAGCAGCCACTACCGACAGGGGCGACCCGAAACTGAAGCTTTCTTT.

The genes are TRBV5-1 and TRBJ2-3; D is undetermined. The CDR3 is 15 residues long. CDR1 SGHRS and CDR2 YFSETQ come from the germline V gene. V lost 4 bases and J lost 0, with 12 bases in between. The CDR3 DNA is TGCGCCAGCAGCAGAGACTCGGCGAGCACAGATACGCAGTATTTT. Encoded protein: CASSRDSASTDTQYF.

The chain uses TRBV12-3 or TRBV12-4 and TRBJ1-4; 8 positions match TRBD1. The CDR3 has 14 amino acids. After removal of 6 bases from V and 8 bases from J, the junction contained 8 bases not matched to a gene. As DNA, the CDR3 is TGTGCCAGCAGCCCGGACAGGGAGCCGGAAAAACTGTTTTTT. Its translation: CASSPDREPEKLFF.

The sample holds a few counts of this clonotype. This may arise from a read error, as a much more abundant clone is one base away. This chain connects TRBV20-1 to TRBJ2-7, with D uncertain. Germline-derived CDR1 and CDR2 are DFQATT and SNEGSKA (reference sequence). Trimming removed 1 base at V and 0 bases at J, with 7 bases between. The CDR3 extends over 13 amino acids. The CDR3 DNA reads TGCAGTGCTAGAGTTGAGACCTCCTACGAGCAGTACTTC. It codes for CSARVETSYEQYF.

As for this clonotype: The junction and the germline gene differ at one end; a read error may be behind it. V is TRBV6-2 or TRBV6-3 and J is TRBJ2-7; D remains ambiguous. CDR3 size: 11 residues. Germline loops: CDR1 MNHEY, CDR2 SVGEGT. CDR3 protein: CVSSRSYEQYF. DNA of the CDR3: TGTGTCAGCAGTCGCTCCTACGAGCAGTACTTC.

The chain combines TRBV10-3 with TRBJ2-2; TRBD2 agrees at 8 bases. CDR3 length: 15 residues. Germline CDR1 ENHRY, CDR2 SYGVKD. Losses at the gene ends were 4 bases for V and 6 bases for J; bases not matched to a gene: 7. CDR3 coding DNA: TGTGCCATCAGTGGCGGCGGGGGGAGCTCCGGGGAGCTGTTTTTT. Amino acid sequence: CAISGGGGSSGELFF.

This clonotype has a count of ten or more. The CDR3 loop reads CASSFETGQSYNEQFF. In nucleotides, the CDR3 is TGTGCCAGCAGCTTTGAGACGGGACAGTCCTACAATGAGCAGTTCTTC. The chain joins TRBV7-9 to TRBJ2-1; 7 nucleotides agree with TRBD1. The CDR3 has 16 residues. The junction had 6 bases not matched to a gene; V was cut back by 3 bases and J by 1 base. Germline values: CDR1 SEHNR, CDR2 FQNEAQ (reference sequence). Full variable domain (rest looked up from reference TRBV7-9 and TRBJ2-1): DTGVSQNPRHKITKRGQNVTFRCDPISEHNRLYWYRQTLGQGPEFLTYFQNEAQLEKSRLLSDRFSAERPKGSFSTLEIQRTEQGDSAMYLCASSFETGQSYNEQFFGPGTRLTVL.

The chain is built from TRBV5-1 and TRBJ2-3; possible D gene TRBD1, 5 bases. Per the germline V gene, CDR1 is SGHRS and CDR2 is YFSETQ. The CDR3 contains 15 residues. V was clipped by 5 bases and J by 4 bases, with 17 bases between them. The CDR3 here is CASRIRAGLADTQYF. Written as DNA, the CDR3 is TGCGCCAGCAGGATCAGGGCAGGGCTGGCAGATACGCAGTATTTT.

This clonotype was recorded many times. V is TRBV11-2 and J is TRBJ1-6; weak D call: TRBD1 (6 bases). CDR3 length equals 12 residues. Germline CDR1 reads SGHAT; CDR2 reads FQNNGV. Deletions cut 2 bases from V and 15 bases from J, with 11 bases between. The CDR3 sequence: CASSLSGDNLHF. DNA for the CDR3: TGTGCCAGCAGCTTATCCGGGGACAACCTCCACTTT.

As to this clonotype: This may be a read error, as it is one base from a much larger clone. The chain couples TRBV29-1 to TRBJ2-1; D is unresolved. The germline V and J ends were trimmed by 6 bases and 5 bases, with 11 bases remaining between them. The length of the CDR3 is 12 residues. CDR1 is SQVTM and CDR2 is ANQGSEA in the germline V gene. CDR3: CSVAQLDNEQFF. The DNA for the CDR3 is TGCAGCGTGGCTCAGCTAGACAATGAGCAGTTCTTC.

This clonotype was seen a handful of times. CDR3 sequence reads: CSAFNRGGEPQHF. CDR3 DNA sequence: TGCAGTGCTTTCAACAGGGGAGGAGAGCCCCAGCATTTT. V gene TRBV20-1 combines with J gene TRBJ1-5; 7 positions agree with TRBD1. Germline loops: CDR1 DFQATT, CDR2 SNEGSKA (reference sequence). This CDR3 is 13 amino acids long. The V segment lost 5 bases and the J segment 8 bases; nucleotides outside the gene matches: 9.